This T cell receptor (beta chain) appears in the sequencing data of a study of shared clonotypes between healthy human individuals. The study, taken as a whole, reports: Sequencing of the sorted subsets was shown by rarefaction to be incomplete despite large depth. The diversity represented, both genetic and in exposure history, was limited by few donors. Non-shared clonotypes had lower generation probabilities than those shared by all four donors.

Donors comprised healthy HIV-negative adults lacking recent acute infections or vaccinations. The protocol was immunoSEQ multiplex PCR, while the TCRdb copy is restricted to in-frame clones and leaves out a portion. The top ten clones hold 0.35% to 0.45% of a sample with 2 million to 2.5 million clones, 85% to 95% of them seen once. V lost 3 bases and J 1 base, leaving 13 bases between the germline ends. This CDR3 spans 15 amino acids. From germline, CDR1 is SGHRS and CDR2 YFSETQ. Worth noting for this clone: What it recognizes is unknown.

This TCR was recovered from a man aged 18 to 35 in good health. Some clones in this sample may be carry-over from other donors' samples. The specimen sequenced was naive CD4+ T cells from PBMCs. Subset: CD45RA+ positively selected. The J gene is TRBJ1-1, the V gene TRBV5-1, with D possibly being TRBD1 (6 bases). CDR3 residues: CASSWSGGSNTEAFF. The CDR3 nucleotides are TGCGCCAGCAGCTGGTCGGGGGGCTCGAACACTGAAGCTTTCTTT.